This T cell receptor (beta chain) was captured in a study of T cell responses to AZD1222 COVID-19 vaccine. V was trimmed by 8 bases and J by 5 bases, leaving 5 bases between them. The germline V gene has CDR1 LGHDT and CDR2 YNNKEL (reference sequence). CDR3 size: 10 residues. The data were produced by immunoSEQ multiplex PCR, yet TCRdb's version contains in-frame clones alone and is incomplete. Among 200,000 or so clones listed, over 80% were seen once. This clone has just one count. J is TRBJ2-3 and V is TRBV3-1 (or the pseudogene TRBV3-2); D not resolved. The receptor comes from an adult in good health. The specimen was peripheral blood, collected on day 0 of MenACWY control vaccination. DNA for the CDR3: TGTGCCAGCGGAAGAGATACGCAGTATTTT. Translating it yields CASGRDTQYF.